This TCR beta chain is from a study of beta chain features in type 1 diabetes. As for the study in general: Healthy donors, compared against patients, showed similar age, gender and cell yields.

Expressed TCRB transcripts were sequenced because the entire RNA isolate underwent reverse transcription. Here immunoSEQ multiplex PCR was the method, and the copy in TCRdb shows in-frame clones only, minus some. The table has a few hundred thousand clones, around 12% seen once. About this clone: The antigen remains undetermined.

General study results and limits: Naive, central memory and Treg TCRB repertoires appeared more alike in patients than in healthy donors. Individuals with type 1 diabetes displayed fewer insertions and more deletions at VDJ junctions.

The sample was naive CD4+ T cells from blood. The TCR was taken from a man younger than 35 in good health.

This CDR3 reads CASSLESDYGYTF. The CDR3 bases are TGTGCCAGCAGCTTAGAGTCAGACTATGGCTACACCTTC. The genes are TRBV7-2 and TRBJ1-2; no clear D. V was pared by 1 base and J by 3 bases, with 6 bases between. The CDR3 is made up of 13 amino acids. Per germline, CDR1 SGHTA and CDR2 FQGNSA.